This TCR beta chain was captured by sequencing in a study of STAT5B mutations in CD4+ large granular lymphocyte leukemia. Study overall: Healthy donors showed HLA-associated enrichment of the CDR3 'QG' motif. Study-level results: No patients shared main leukemic clonotypes, though 25% to 30% appeared at low frequency elsewhere. Compared with healthy controls (2/35), patient top clones favored TRBV06 (8/27).

Study processing details: The detection floor for productive clonotype frequency was 2.59 x 10-5. Libraries were prepared by immunoSEQ multiplex PCR; TCRdb keeps only in-frame clonotypes and omits some of them. The V and J calls and clone size are taken from that table; D and trimming were inferred from the DNA. The sample has fewer than 45,000 clones, about 86% seen once. The CDR3 consists of 13 residues. The V gene's germline CDR1 is MNHNS and CDR2 SASEGT. The V end lost 4 bases, the J end lost 5 bases, and 11 bases lay between the germline ends. Of note for this clone: Antigen specificity is unknown.

The clonotype originates from a human donor in good health. The material sequenced was CD4+ T cells from blood buffy coats. This rearrangement joins TRBV6-1 to TRBJ1-2; perhaps TRBD1 as D (6 bases). The CDR3 here is CASSAGVGYGYTF. The CDR3 nucleotides are TGTGCCAGCAGTGCAGGGGTTGGGTATGGCTACACCTTC.